This is a list of T cell receptor beta chains from one sample in a study of chemoradiotherapy in HPV16-positive cancers. The table came from immunoSEQ multiplex PCR; TCRdb's copy has only in-frame clones and leaves some out. The table lists about 14,000 clones, approximately 70% of them singletons. Sampling was done from a patient who underwent chemoradiotherapy. These receptors were collected from a human donor with HPV-associated anogenital cancer. The CDR3 runs from the conserved cysteine through the conserved F or W. A D gene is named only where the DNA matches it firmly. Clone size is shown for a subset of rows, as once, few, many or a class of expanded clone.

clone size	V gene	D gene	J gene	CDR3 DNA	CDR3 protein
.	TRBV19	TRBD1	TRBJ1-4	TGTGCCAGCCGCCCCGGGAGGGGACAGGCAACTAATGAAAAACTGTTTTTT	CASRPGRGQATNEKLFF
.	TRBV5-6	.	TRBJ2-7	TGTGCCAGCAGCTATGTCTCCGAGCAGTACTTC	CASSYVSEQYF
.	TRBV9	.	TRBJ2-7	TGTGCCAGCAGCGCCGGACTCGCCTCCTACGAGCAGTACTTC	CASSAGLASYEQYF
.	TRBV27	.	TRBJ2-7	TGTGCCAGCAGTTCCTCCGGGCTCTTCGGCGAGCAGTACTTC	CASSSSGLFGEQYF
.	TRBV29-1	.	TRBJ1-1	TGCAGCGTCGCCCCGGGGTTTTTGAACACTGAAGCTTTCTTT	CSVAPGFLNTEAFF
.	TRBV5-4	TRBD2	TRBJ2-5	TGTGCCAGCAGCTTGGCCGGGGGAGCGGGGCGAAGGGAGACCCAGTACTTC	CASSLAGGAGRRETQYF
.	TRBV5-4	.	TRBJ1-2	TGTGCCAGCATTGGTGGCTATGGCTACACCTTC	CASIGGYGYTF
.	TRBV5-1	TRBD1	TRBJ1-3	TGCGCCAGCAGGACGGGACAGGGAAACACCATATATTTT	CASRTGQGNTIYF
.	TRBV14	TRBD2	TRBJ2-3	TGTGCCAGCAGCCAAGATCAGCGGGGGGGCCGGGTAGATACGCAGTATTTT	CASSQDQRGGRVDTQYF
.	TRBV7-8	.	TRBJ1-1	TGTGCCAGCAGCTCAGTTGGAGCTGAAGCTTTCTTT	CASSSVGAEAFF
.	TRBV28	.	TRBJ1-6	TGTGCCAGCAGACTCCAGGGGATGAGGAATTCACCCCTCCACTTT	CASRLQGMRNSPLHF
.	TRBV2	TRBD1	TRBJ2-2	TGTGCCAGCAGGTGGGACAGGAACACCGGGGAGCTGTTTTTT	CASRWDRNTGELFF
.	TRBV19	.	TRBJ1-4	TGTGCCAGTAGTATAGGGAGCGGAACTAATGAAAAACTGTTTTTT	CASSIGSGTNEKLFF
few	TRBV7-9	.	TRBJ1-2	TGTGCCAGCAGCCGAAGAAGCTATGGCTACACCTTC	CASSRRSYGYTF
.	TRBV15	.	TRBJ2-4	TGTGCCACCAGCAGAGAAGGCAGTCAAAACATTCAGTACTTC	CATSREGSQNIQYF
.	TRBV21-1	.	TRBJ1-3	TGTGCCAGCAGCAAAAAGGGCCTCAGAAACACCATATATTTT	CASSKKGLRNTIYF
.	TRBV12-2	.	TRBJ1-5	TGTGCAAGTCGCGCCCTATTCGGGGGCCACAGGGGGCGGGCGGTGGGCAATCAGCCCCAGCATTTT	CASRALFGGHRGRAVGNQPQHF
.	TRBV27	.	TRBJ1-6	TGTGCCAGCAGTTTGGGGTTCAAGTCACCCCTCCACTTT	CASSLGFKSPLHF
.	TRBV19	TRBD2	TRBJ2-7	TGTGCCAGTAGTTCGGGAGGGGGCTCCTACGAGCAGTACTTC	CASSSGGGSYEQYF
.	TRBV4-1	.	TRBJ1-5	TGCGCCAGCAGCCAAGTTGATCTGGGATTCCGGAATCAGCCCCAGCATTTT	CASSQVDLGFRNQPQHF
.	TRBV18	TRBD1	TRBJ1-2	TGTGCCAGCTCGGTCGATAGGGGGCCCAGCTATGGCTACACCTTC	CASSVDRGPSYGYTF
.	TRBV19	TRBD1	TRBJ2-2	TGTGCCAGCACAGGGGTGGCGAACACCGGGGAGCTGTTTTTT	CASTGVANTGELFF
.	TRBV30	TRBD1	TRBJ2-3	TGTGCCTGGAGGACAGACAGGGCCTTGGCGGGCACAGATACGCAGTATTTT	CAWRTDRALAGTDTQYF
.	TRBV12-5	.	TRBJ1-3	TGTGCTAGTGGTCTACACCTTAGGCCGGGTCCCCGAAACACCATATATTTT	CASGLHLRPGPRNTIYF
.	TRBV7-2	.	TRBJ2-2	TGTGCCAGCAGCTATCGTAGTGGGGGAACCGGGGAGCTGTTTTTT	CASSYRSGGTGELFF
.	TRBV10-2	TRBD1	TRBJ2-7	TGCGCCAGCAGTGAGGGGACAGTTAAATACGAGCAGTACTTC	CASSEGTVKYEQYF
.	TRBV7-3	.	TRBJ2-3	TGTGCCAGCAGCTTAGGATACACAGATACGCAGTATTTT	CASSLGYTDTQYF
.	TRBV6-5	.	TRBJ2-7	TGTGCCAGCAGTTACGAGGCTTCGCAGTACTTC	CASSYEASQYF
few	TRBV12-5	.	TRBJ1-1	TGTGCTAGTGGAAACGAGGGGTTGAACACTGAAGCTTTCTTT	CASGNEGLNTEAFF
.	TRBV10-3	TRBD2	TRBJ2-2	TGTGCCAGTAGTAGCGGGGTGAACACCGGGGAGCTGTTTTTT	CASSSGVNTGELFF